This T cell receptor (beta chain) was sequenced during a study of shared clonotypes between healthy human individuals (dated by TCRdb to about 2020). General notes on the study: A few men and a couple of women, aged 18 to 49 years, made up the cohort. For each donor, CD4 naive and CD4 memory were each given three plates, CD8 naive was given two plates, and CD8 memory was given one plate. The study deeply sequenced blood TCR repertoires of 5 or 6 healthy adults to estimate repertoire size and the extent of clonotype sharing between individuals. Libraries were prepared and TCR repertoires were sequenced by different laboratories using diverse techniques, in order to increase sequencing depth and limit assay-specific biases. Each donor's leukapheresis produced roughly between roughly 0.94 and 9.5 billion PBMCs.

Trimming takes 4 bases off V and 5 bases off J; junction bases not matched to a gene: 6. The CDR3 measures 15 amino acids from cysteine to phenylalanine. The DNA shown is the 45-base CDR3, in frame from base 1. The germline V gene encodes CDR1 SNHLY and CDR2 FYNNEI. Points on this clone: Its antigen specificity is not known. Base qualities are missing; no much larger clone stands one base away.

Using the deep immunoSEQ assay, TCR CDR3 regions were amplified from genomic DNA by multiplex PCR. For each cell subset, the extracted genomic DNA was distributed evenly across all wells of several immunoSEQ 96-well plates, and each plate served as one replicate. For sorted subsets, around 0.2 ug genomic DNA, equal to about 30,000 T cell genomes, was loaded into each replicate PCR. Purified libraries were measured with a Qubit 3.0 fluorometer, size-checked on a Bioanalyzer 2100, and measured again with the KAPA Library Quantification kit. Every immunoSEQ 96-well plate was sequenced on a separate single-read 150-cycle Illumina NextSeq 550 flow cell. In the original analysis: Because only junctional sequences without quality scores were contained in the immunoSEQ output, filtering matching that applied to full-length reads could not be performed. To assign V/J genes and CDR3, sequences were annotated using PyIR, a Python wrapper for IgBLAST v1.9, with IMGT germline references. Reads were filtered out if the reads had weak V/J assignments (E-value above 1e-6), no CDR3, stop codons, out-of-frame junctions, or ambiguous translated residues. V3J clonotypes were defined as sequences sharing the same inferred V gene, J gene, and CDR3 amino acid sequence. Percentage overlap between repertoires was computed as shared unique clonotypes divided by the size of the smaller repertoire. Richness of each repertoire was evaluated using RTK rarefaction, the Chao1 estimator, and Recon v2.1 estimates of unobserved clonotypes. For all TCRbeta clonotypes obtained by the gDNA method from four donors, generation probabilities were computed with OLGA. TCRdb mirrors the immuneACCESS table, restricted to in-frame sequences. Some clones are absent from its copies; in checked studies, under half trace to an unresolved V gene, and the reason for the others is unknown. V and J calls and clone size are those listed in that table; D and trimming were worked out from the DNA. The sample table records about 2.4 million clones; over 85% of these occur just once. Jointly, the top ten make up roughly 0.39% of the sample.

The donors were healthy, HIV-negative adults who had no recently reported acute infections or vaccinations. Only Caucasian adults living in Nashville, Tennessee, USA were represented among the donors. CD4+ T cells were enriched by magnetic negative selection; naive cells were then positively selected on CD45RA, and the negative fraction formed the memory subset. Blood was obtained by leukapheresis, after which PBMCs were separated by Ficoll-Histopaque density gradient centrifugation and cryopreserved in liquid nitrogen vapor phase. Purity and quantity of every magnetically sorted T cell population were checked by analytical flow cytometry. Genomic DNA was isolated from every sorted fraction and measured by UV absorbance on a Nanodrop 2000c. Results and caveats for the whole study, not just this receptor: Naive subsets generally had larger estimated clonotype richness than memory subsets. Compared with non-shared clonotypes, clonotypes shared by all four sorted-subset donors had higher generation probabilities. Even with the large sequencing depth, rarefaction of the sorted-subset datasets indicated that sequencing was incomplete. Based on pairwise subsampling, the degree of clonotype sharing among donors was expected to be affected by sequencing depth. Across a handful of donors, about 5% of naive CD4, 3.5% of naive CD8, approximately 2.5% of memory CD4, and approximately 0.4% of memory CD8 clonotypes were shared. Only blood was sampled, and tissue TCR repertoires likely differ from those in blood. Because the study included a small number of donors, the genetic and exposure-history diversity represented was limited.

The receptor's source is a man aged 18 to 29 in good health. Some clones in this sample may be carry-over from other donors' samples. The sequence is built from TRBV2 and TRBJ2-2, with 8 bases aligning to TRBD1. Sequencing was done on a sample of naive CD4+ T cells from PBMCs. The cell subset or site label here, explained by the study, means: CD45RA+ positively selected. The CDR3 corresponds to CASSVRDRSTGELFF. The bases read TGTGCCAGCAGTGTTCGGGACAGGTCAACCGGGGAGCTGTTTTTT.